The entry below gives a single T cell receptor (beta chain) sequence along with its context. The antigen is unknown. This specimen comes from a study of shared clonotypes between healthy human individuals. Overall study context: Participating donors consisted of two women and three men aged 18 to 49. There were three CD4 naive, three CD4 memory, two CD8 naive and one CD8 memory plates per donor. Study findings and constraints: Sequencing depth was predicted to influence how clonotypes are shared among donors. Between a few donors, naive CD4 clonotypes were shared at a level of approximately 5%.

Measured with immunoSEQ multiplex PCR; TCRdb has only the in-frame clones, and not every one. The table has nearly 2 million clones, just under 95% seen once. The trim removed 3 bases at V and 8 bases at J, leaving 9 bases unmatched. Germline assignment: CDR1 SGDLS and CDR2 YYNGEE. This CDR3 comprises 15 residues. Naive CD8 populations comprised CD45RO-negative cells positively selected for CCR7, excluding terminally differentiated effector memory CD45RA+ cells. The V and J genes are TRBV9 and TRBJ1-4; 8 bases are a match to TRBD1. Input material: naive CD8+ T cells sorted from blood. The sequence came from a young man in good health. The CDR3 DNA sequence: TGTGCCAGCAGCGATGAAGACAGGGGTTGGGAAAAACTGTTTTTT. Protein sequence: CASSDEDRGWEKLFF.